These 3 T cell receptor beta chains share one sample of origin, sequenced in a study of blood T cell repertoires in COVID-19. The protocol was immunoSEQ multiplex PCR, while the TCRdb copy is restricted to in-frame clones and leaves out a portion. The sample lists about 230,000 clones, approximately 88% occurring once. The sequencing input was peripheral blood. The receptors were gathered from a man in his forties with acute or convalescent COVID-19.

The chain is built from TRBV7-2 and TRBJ1-3, with D perhaps TRBD1 (5 bases). Germline CDR1 is SGHTA and CDR2 is FQGNSA. The CDR3 contains 14 residues. Trimming left V 7 bases short and J 4 bases short, with 14 bases between. CDR3 sequence: CASTGRVRGNTIYF. In DNA form, the CDR3 reads TGTGCCAGCACCGGCAGGGTGCGCGGAAACACCATATATTTT.

The J gene is TRBJ2-1, the V gene TRBV5-1; D not certain. This CDR3 has 15 residues. The V gene lost 5 bases and the J gene lost 5 bases, with 17 bases spanning the gap. Germline V gene data show CDR1 as SGHRS and CDR2 as YFSETQ. CDR3 amino acids: CASSASRFEHNEQFF. Here the CDR3 DNA reads TGCGCCAGCAGTGCTTCCCGGTTTGAGCACAATGAGCAGTTCTTC.

J is TRBJ2-1 and V is TRBV5-1; 7 bases match TRBD2. Germline CDR1 reads SGHRS; CDR2 reads YFSETQ. The CDR3 runs 16 residues. V lost 4 bases and J lost 4; bases outside the gene matches: 11. CDR3 in amino acids: CASSPSPSGGYNEQFF. In nucleotides, the CDR3 is TGCGCCAGCAGCCCGTCGCCTAGCGGAGGGTACAATGAGCAGTTCTTC.